This passage covers 20 T cell receptor beta chains from one sample sequenced in a study of cytomegalovirus exposure and HLA in healthy donors. PCR amplification relied on 60 Vbeta primers (plus 13 Jbeta primers). TCRdb's table, derived via immunoSEQ multiplex PCR, lists solely in-frame clones and lacks some. This sample contains roughly 73,000 clones. What was sequenced was PBMCs. All receptors come from a man aged 50-60 years in good health and CMV-seropositive.

This chain connects TRBV5-1 to TRBJ2-1; 9 nucleotides line up with TRBD2. This CDR3 comprises 13 residues. Trimming cost V 4 bases and J 9 bases; bases outside gene matches: 5. Germline V CDR1 and CDR2: SGHRS, YFSETQ. CDR3 DNA: TGCGCCAGCAGCCCGACTAGCGGCGTTGAGCAGTTCTTC. Its protein product is CASSPTSGVEQFF.

This chain joins TRBV9 and TRBJ2-2, with 8 nucleotides matching TRBD1. The CDR3 loop spans 16 amino acids. CDR1 is SGDLS, CDR2 YYNGEE, per germline. Trimming removed 0 bases from V and 4 bases from J; junction bases left unmatched: 5. The CDR3 loop reads CASSVEQGVFTGELFF. CDR3 coding DNA: TGTGCCAGCAGCGTAGAACAGGGGGTTTTCACCGGGGAGCTGTTTTTT.

CDR3 nucleotides: TGTGCCAGCACCCCCTGGGAGGGTATGGGCAATCAGCCCCAGCATTTT. This codes for CASTPWEGMGNQPQHF. This chain links TRBV28 with TRBJ1-5; D not certain. The CDR3 sequence is 16 residues long. V was shortened by 7 bases and J by 2 bases, with 18 bases between the two germline ends. Germline lookup yields CDR1 MDHEN and CDR2 SYDVKM.

This rearrangement joins TRBV5-1 to TRBJ2-6, with a tentative D call TRBD1 (5 bases). CDR1 SGHRS and CDR2 YFSETQ come from the germline V gene. CDR3 length: 17 residues. V was cut by 4 bases and J by 0 bases, with 14 bases left in between. The CDR3 region is CASSPSSGFSGANVLTF. DNA for the CDR3: TGCGCCAGCAGCCCAAGCTCAGGGTTCTCTGGGGCCAACGTCCTGACTTTC.

This clone is deemed medium-sized (0.01 to 0.1%) by its frequency. Germline is not matched at one junction end, which may reflect a read error. This sample also contains other DNA sequences that code for the same CDR3. The V and J genes are TRBV7-9 and TRBJ1-1; 9 bases align to TRBD1. CDR3 size: 15 residues. Looked up from germline, CDR1 is SEHNR and CDR2 is FQNEAQ (reference sequence). CDR3 DNA sequence: TGCGCCAGCAGCTCCGGGACAGGGCCGAACACTGAAGCTTTCTTT. Translated, it gives CASSSGTGPNTEAFF.

J is TRBJ2-5 and V is TRBV6-5; no clear D. Trimming removed 7 bases at V and 2 bases at J, with 5 bases between. The CDR3 consists of 11 residues. Germline V gives CDR1 MNHEY, CDR2 SVGAGI. The CDR3 DNA reads TGTGCCAGCAAACAACAAGAGACCCAGTACTTC. It codes for CASKQQETQYF.

The gene calls are TRBV5-8 and TRBJ1-1, with D hard to call. The CDR3 spans 12 residues. Trimming took 0 bases from V and 7 from J, leaving 7 bases between them. The V gene's germline CDR1 is SGHTS and CDR2 YDEGEE. In nucleotides, the CDR3 is TGTGCCAGCAGCTTGGACGGTGATGAAGCTTTCTTT. Encoded protein: CASSLDGDEAFF.

The V and J genes are TRBV9 and TRBJ1-2; 9 bases fit TRBD1. Germline values: CDR1 SGDLS, CDR2 YYNGEE. V dropped 8 bases and J dropped 4; count of bases not matched to a gene: 9. CDR3 length: 14 amino acids. Here the CDR3 reads CASSTGTGTYGYTF. CDR3 DNA sequence: TGTGCCAGTTCGACCGGGACAGGGACCTATGGCTACACCTTC. Full variable domain (missing parts from reference TRBV9 and TRBJ1-2): DSGVTQTPKHLITATGQRVTLRCSPRSGDLSVYWYQQSLDQGLQFLIQYYNGEERAKGNILERFSAQQFPDLHSELNLSSLELGDSALYFCASSTGTGTYGYTFGSGTRLTVV.

The V call is TRBV5-6, the J call TRBJ1-2, with D perhaps matching TRBD1 (6 bases). The V gene lost 4 bases and the J gene lost 3 bases, with 16 bases spanning the gap. Germline V gene lookup returns CDR1 SGHDT and CDR2 YYEEEE. This CDR3 has 15 residues. DNA for the CDR3: TGTGCCAGCAGCCGGGGGGGGGCGACCGACTATGGCTACACCTTC. Encoded protein: CASSRGGATDYGYTF.

The chain couples TRBV12-5 to TRBJ2-7; perhaps TRBD1 as D (5 bases). The CDR3 runs 13 residues. Germline V gene lookup returns CDR1 LGHNT and CDR2 FRNRAP. Trimming pared 2 bases from V and 1 base from J, leaving 6 bases between. CDR3 sequence (DNA): TGTGCTAGTGGTTTGAAGGGGTCCTACGAGCAGTACTTC. The encoded protein is CASGLKGSYEQYF.

CDR3 sequence (DNA): TGCGCCAGCAGCTTAATACAAACAGAGACCCAGTACTTC. Its translation: CASSLIQTETQYF. The chain joins TRBV5-1 to TRBJ2-5; D remains unclear. Germline CDR1 SGHRS, CDR2 YFSETQ. The ends were cut back, 2 bases at V and 4 bases at J, with 9 bases in the middle. The CDR3 extends over 13 amino acids.

The CDR3 here is CASSRDRTTYNEQFF. The CDR3 bases are TGCGCCAGCAGCCGGGACCGGACTACGTACAATGAGCAGTTCTTC. J is TRBJ2-1 and V is TRBV4-1; a weak D match, TRBD2 (6 bases). The V end lost 4 bases, the J end lost 4 bases, and 14 bases lay between the germline ends. The germline V gene encodes CDR1 MGHRA and CDR2 YSYEKL. CDR3 size: 15 residues.

Worth noting for this clone: Other DNA sequences in the sample encode the same CDR3. This chain joins TRBV19 and TRBJ2-3; TRBD2 matches 7 bases. V trimming: 7 bases; J trimming: 0 bases; junction bases outside the gene matches: 16. The germline gives CDR1 LNHDA, CDR2 SQIVND (reference sequence). The CDR3 runs to 18 residues. The CDR3 DNA follows: TGTGCCAGTACTAAGTTGGATGGTCTAGCGGTTAGCACAGATACGCAGTATTTT. Protein sequence: CASTKLDGLAVSTDTQYF.

The rearrangement uses TRBV4-1 and TRBJ2-3, with no clear D. Trimming left V 0 bases short and J 0 bases short, with 10 bases between. The CDR3 consists of 16 residues. Germline V gene sequence: CDR1 MGHRA, CDR2 YSYEKL. CDR3 DNA sequence: TGCGCCAGCAGCCAAGAATTACAGCCTAGCACAGATACGCAGTATTTT. Protein: CASSQELQPSTDTQYF.

This chain connects TRBV29-1 to TRBJ1-1; D is undetermined. The CDR3 contains 14 residues. V dropped 7 bases and J dropped 0 bases, with 15 bases sitting between them. CDR1 is SQVTM, CDR2 ANQGSEA, per germline. DNA for the CDR3: TGCAGCGCTAAATACCCGGGATTGAACACTGAAGCTTTCTTT. Translating gives CSAKYPGLNTEAFF.

The chain carries TRBV6-5 and TRBJ1-1; 7 bases line up with TRBD1. CDR3 length equals 14 residues. V shed 4 bases, J shed 3 bases, and the junction held 5 bases outside the gene matches. Germline values: CDR1 MNHEY, CDR2 SVGAGI. CDR3 in DNA: TGTGCCAGCAGTTCCAGGGGGTTTTACACTGAAGCTTTCTTT. This sequence encodes CASSSRGFYTEAFF.

The rearrangement links TRBV7-9 to TRBJ1-5, with 7 bases fitting TRBD1. The CDR3 loop spans 15 amino acids. Germline CDR1 reads SEHNR; CDR2 reads FQNEAQ (reference sequence). Trimming took 4 bases from V and 6 from J; bases not matched to a gene: 9. The CDR3 region has the DNA TGTGCCAGCAGCTCCGCTGACAGGGAAGGTCAGCCCCAGCATTTT. Amino acids: CASSSADREGQPQHF.

The gene calls are TRBV5-1 and TRBJ1-6; 11 bases line up with TRBD1. There are 18 residues in the CDR3. The V gene's germline CDR1 is SGHRS and CDR2 YFSETQ. V was clipped by 4 bases and J by 0 bases; unmatched bases: 6. CDR3 nucleotides: TGCGCCAGCAGCCCAGGGACAGGGGGAATCTCCTATAATTCACCCCTCCACTTT. Translation: CASSPGTGGISYNSPLHF.

The V and J genes are TRBV2 and TRBJ1-2; 8 positions agree with TRBD1. The V gene's germline CDR1 is SNHLY and CDR2 FYNNEI. Losses at the gene ends were 8 bases for V and 7 bases for J; bases not matched to a gene: 9. CDR3 length equals 13 residues. CDR3 sequence (DNA): TGTGCCAGCCCCGGCACAGGGGGAGGTGGCTACACCTTC. Residues: CASPGTGGGGYTF.

The rearrangement links TRBV21-1 to TRBJ1-2; the table names TRBD1, a call not compared with the DNA. TRBV21-1 is recorded as a pseudogene. This CDR3 spans 17 amino acids. CDR3 nucleotide sequence: TGTGCCAGCAGCACCCCCTACCGACAGGTTCCTAACTATGGCCACACCTTC. It specifies CASSTPYRQVPNYGHTF.